The rows below give T cell receptor beta chains drawn from one sample of a study. Each CDR3 protein gets one entry after TCRdb re-called the RT-PCR reads with MiXCR. The sample has about 680,000 distinct CDR3 sequences, approximately 14% seen once. Sequenced material: memory CD4+ T cells from blood. The receptors were gathered from a female donor in good health, serving as a healthy control. The CDR3 runs from the conserved cysteine through the conserved F or W. D genes are given only for firm matches. Clone sizes are given selectively: once, few, many, or a class where the clone is expanded.

V	D	J	size	CDR3	DNA
TRBV12-3/TRBV12-4	-	TRBJ1-2	few	CASRSLGAGYTF	TGTGCCAGCAGGTCCCTGGGGGCTGGCTACACCTTC
TRBV28	-	TRBJ2-1	-	CASSLNPASAAYNEQFF	TGTGCCAGCAGTTTAAATCCCGCGTCGGCGGCCTACAATGAGCAGTTCTTC
TRBV4-1	TRBD1	TRBJ2-1	-	CASSQDGTGPYNEQFF	TGCGCCAGCAGCCAAGACGGGACAGGGCCCTACAATGAGCAGTTCTTC
TRBV9	-	TRBJ1-1	few	CASSVLTDEAFF	TGTGCCAGCAGCGTATTGACAGATGAAGCTTTCTTT
TRBV20-1	TRBD2	TRBJ2-3	few	CSAPLAGSPTDTQYF	TGCAGTGCTCCTCTAGCGGGGTCCCCCACAGATACGCAGTATTTT
TRBV10-3	-	TRBJ2-7	few	CAVGAREQYF	TGTGCCGTGGGAGCCCGGGAGCAGTACTTC
TRBV5-1	TRBD2	TRBJ2-3	few	CASSGGLAESDTQYF	TGCGCCAGCAGCGGTGGACTAGCGGAGTCAGATACGCAGTATTTT
TRBV10-3	-	TRBJ2-1	few	CAIRSGGTYNEQFF	TGTGCCATCAGGAGTGGCGGGACTTACAATGAGCAGTTCTTC
TRBV7-6	TRBD1	TRBJ2-1	-	CASSPGQGEFF	TGTGCCAGCAGCCCAGGACAGGGGGAGTTCTTC
TRBV5-5	TRBD1	TRBJ2-2	few	CASSARGFTGELFF	TGTGCCAGCAGCGCCAGGGGGTTCACCGGGGAGCTGTTTTTT
TRBV7-9	-	TRBJ2-7	-	CASSLGGQVYEQYF	TGTGCCAGCAGCTTGGGGGGCCAGGTCTACGAGCAGTACTTC
TRBV24-1	-	TRBJ2-1	many	CATSGSRGYNEQFF	TGTGCCACCAGTGGTAGCAGGGGATACAATGAGCAGTTCTTC
TRBV5-1	-	TRBJ2-7	-	CASSLDPGTYEQYF	TGCGCCAGCAGCTTGGACCCTGGGACCTACGAGCAGTACTTC
TRBV6-1	-	TRBJ1-2	many	CASSESSHYGYTF	TGTGCCAGCAGTGAATCCAGTCACTATGGCTACACCTTC
TRBV4-1	-	TRBJ2-1	-	CASSSPTGLNFNEQFF	TGCGCCAGCAGCTCGCCGACAGGACTGAACTTCAATGAGCAGTTCTTC
TRBV20-1	TRBD2	TRBJ2-2	-	CSAFRLAGTGELFF	TGCAGTGCTTTTAGACTAGCGGGGACCGGGGAGCTGTTTTTT
TRBV6-1	-	TRBJ2-2	-	CASSESSRRAGELFF	TGTGCCAGCAGTGAATCTTCGCGACGCGCCGGGGAGCTGTTTTTT
TRBV6-5	-	TRBJ1-1	many	CASRRNGGTLEAFF	TGTGCCAGCAGGAGAAACGGGGGGACACTTGAAGCTTTCTTT
TRBV12-3/TRBV12-4	-	TRBJ2-3	many	CASSSSVDTDTQYF	TGTGCCAGCAGTTCTAGCGTCGATACAGATACGCAGTATTTT
TRBV5-1	TRBD2	TRBJ2-7	-	CASSPSLAGRAYEQYF	TGCGCCAGCAGCCCCAGCCTAGCGGGTAGAGCCTACGAGCAGTACTTC
TRBV7-9	-	TRBJ1-1	few	CASSLEFGEAFF	TGTGCCAGCAGCTTAGAATTCGGTGAAGCTTTCTTT
TRBV7-2	-	TRBJ2-2	few	CASSPIPPNTGELFF	TGTGCCAGCAGCCCCATACCACCTAACACCGGGGAGCTGTTTTTT
TRBV20-1	TRBD2	TRBJ2-3	many	CSAILLAGGPSSTDTQYF	TGCAGTGCTATATTACTAGCGGGAGGACCTTCTAGCACAGATACGCAGTATTTT
TRBV3-1	-	TRBJ2-1	-	CASSQGPVMGASSNEQFF	TGTGCCAGCAGCCAAGGTCCTGTTATGGGAGCCTCCTCCAATGAGCAGTTCTTC
TRBV5-1	-	TRBJ2-3	few	CASSLAQGLDTQYF	TGCGCCAGCAGCTTGGCGCAGGGGCTCGATACGCAGTATTTT
TRBV27	TRBD2	TRBJ2-1	-	CASKTGLAANEQFF	TGTGCCAGCAAAACGGGACTAGCGGCCAATGAGCAGTTCTTC
TRBV6-5	-	TRBJ2-3	few	CASSYSGYSRGLGQYF	TGTGCCAGCAGTTACTCGGGCTACTCCCGGGGGTTGGGGCAGTATTTT
TRBV7-2	TRBD2	TRBJ2-2	-	CASSSPGRASTGELFF	TGTGCCAGCAGCTCCCCGGGGAGGGCCTCCACCGGGGAGCTGTTTTTT
TRBV10-3	-	TRBJ2-7	many	CAISESQGRLGF	TGTGCCATCAGTGAGTCGCAGGGTCGCTTGGGATTC
TRBV12-3/TRBV12-4	-	TRBJ1-1	-	CASSSTVRGVGGAFF	TGTGCCAGCAGTTCAACCGTGAGGGGAGTAGGGGGAGCTTTCTTT
TRBV20-1	TRBD2	TRBJ2-3	few	CSARDLQGGGSTDTQYF	TGCAGTGCTAGAGATCTTCAGGGCGGGGGAAGCACAGATACGCAGTATTTT
TRBV20-1	-	TRBJ2-7	few	CSAIRTDQFSYEQYF	TGCAGTGCTATACGGACAGACCAGTTCTCCTACGAGCAGTACTTC
TRBV13	TRBD1	TRBJ2-1	-	CASSFFPGQGRKNYNEQFF	TGTGCCAGCAGTTTTTTTCCGGGACAGGGGCGCAAGAATTACAATGAGCAGTTCTTC
TRBV7-8	TRBD1	TRBJ1-2	few	CASTPAQGYQGNGYTF	TGTGCCAGCACCCCGGCACAGGGGTACCAAGGGAATGGCTACACCTTC
TRBV7-8	-	TRBJ1-5	few	CASSLVREPQHF	TGTGCCAGCAGCTTAGTTCGGGAGCCCCAGCATTTT
TRBV10-3	TRBD1	TRBJ1-1	many	CAIKDRGGNTEAFF	TGTGCCATCAAGGACAGGGGGGGGAACACTGAAGCTTTCTTT
TRBV2	-	TRBJ2-2	-	CASNQGIYGTGELFF	TGTGCCAGCAACCAGGGGATATATGGCACCGGGGAGCTGTTTTTT
TRBV19	TRBD1	TRBJ1-5	-	CASSRIQGDNQPQHF	TGTGCCAGTAGTAGGATACAGGGGGACAATCAGCCCCAGCATTTT
TRBV4-3	TRBD1	TRBJ1-2	many	CASSPKGDRGYYGYTF	TGCGCCAGCAGCCCAAAGGGGGACAGGGGATACTATGGCTACACCTTC
TRBV5-1	-	TRBJ2-3	-	CASSLARSKGDTQYF	TGCGCCAGCAGCTTGGCCCGAAGCAAGGGAGATACGCAGTATTTT